This T cell receptor beta chain was found in a study of CD8 T cells in Susac syndrome. Negative magnetic isolation gave CD8+ and CD4+ cells; FACS enriched CD8+ TEMRA. The ends were cut back, 3 bases at V and 9 bases at J, with 29 bases in the middle. CDR1 and CDR2 from the germline V gene are DFQATT and SNEGSKA (reference sequence). The CDR3 covers 17 residues. This clonotype has a single count. Reverse transcription used about 0.5 to 1 ug RNA and random hexamers. TCRdb analysed the immunoSEQ multiplex PCR reads with MiXCR anew, one entry per CDR3 protein. The sample records 180,000 or so distinct CDR3 sequences, roughly 95% being singletons.

Sequences were obtained from CD4+ T cells from PBMCs. The origin of this receptor is a human donor in good health. The gene calls are TRBV20-1 and TRBJ1-2; D perhaps matches TRBD1 (5 bases). Here the CDR3 reads CSASYYYRDGRVSSYTF. Written as DNA, the CDR3 is TGCAGTGCTAGCTATTATTATCGGGACGGCAGGGTATCGAGCTACACCTTC.